This TCR beta chain was identified during a study of T cell repertoires in cytomegalovirus infection. Study observations and caveats: Dominating the ex vivo response were HLA-C-restricted CMV-specific TCR beta clonotypes. Carriage of CMV together with the relevant HLA was identifiable through cumulative public TCR beta family frequency.

In TCRdb, the reads were re-called with MiXCR into one record per CDR3 protein. The sample records 250,000 or so distinct CDR3 sequences, 9% to 15% being singletons. The V end lost 5 bases, the J end lost 4 bases, and 14 bases lay between the germline ends. The CDR3 runs to 14 residues. Germline CDR1 reads SEHNR; CDR2 reads FQNEAQ (reference sequence). This clonotype was recorded many times. Its antigen is unidentified. The chain recombines TRBV7-9 with TRBJ1-1; possible D gene TRBD1, 6 bases. The receptor was derived from a human donor in good health (CMV status not recorded). Some clones in this sample may be carry-over from other donors' samples. Sequencing input: PBMCs. The CDR3: CASSGIQGSTEAFF. The CDR3 DNA reads as TGTGCCAGCAGCGGGATACAGGGAAGCACTGAAGCTTTCTTT.